This T cell receptor beta chain stems from a study of CD8 T cells in Susac syndrome. The CDR3 totals 14 residues. Losses at the gene ends were 7 bases for V and 4 bases for J; bases not matched to a gene: 7. Random hexamers primed reverse transcription of 0.5 to 1 ug RNA. Multiplex immunoSEQ PCR targeted 54 Vbeta and 13 Jbeta TCR beta segments. Each CDR3 protein is one row after TCRdb ran MiXCR on the immunoSEQ multiplex PCR reads. Here the sample spans hundreds of thousands of distinct CDR3 sequences, around 89% being singletons. From blood CD8+ and CD4+ T cells, TCR beta sequences were generated. The clonotype was recovered from a human donor with multiple sclerosis. Sequencing was done on a sample of CD8+ T cells from PBMCs. The gene calls are TRBV12-3 or TRBV12-4 and TRBJ2-3; 8 nucleotides agree with TRBD2. The CDR3 DNA follows: TGTGCCAGCACCCCGGGAGGGCCCGCAGATACGCAGTATTTT. Translated: CASTPGGPADTQYF.